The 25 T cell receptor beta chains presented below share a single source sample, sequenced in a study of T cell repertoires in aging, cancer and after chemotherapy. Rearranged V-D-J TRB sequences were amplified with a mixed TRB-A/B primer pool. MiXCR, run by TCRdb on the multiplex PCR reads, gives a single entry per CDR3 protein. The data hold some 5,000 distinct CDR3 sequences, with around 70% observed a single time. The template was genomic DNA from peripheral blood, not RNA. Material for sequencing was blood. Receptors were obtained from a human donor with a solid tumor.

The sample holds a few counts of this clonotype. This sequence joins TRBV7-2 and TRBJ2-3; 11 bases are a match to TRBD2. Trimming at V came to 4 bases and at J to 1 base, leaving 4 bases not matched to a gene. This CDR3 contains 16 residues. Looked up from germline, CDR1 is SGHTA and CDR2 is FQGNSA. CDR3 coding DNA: TGTGCCAGCAGCTCCCTAGCGGGGGGAGGCACAGATACGCAGTATTTT. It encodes CASSSLAGGGTDTQYF.

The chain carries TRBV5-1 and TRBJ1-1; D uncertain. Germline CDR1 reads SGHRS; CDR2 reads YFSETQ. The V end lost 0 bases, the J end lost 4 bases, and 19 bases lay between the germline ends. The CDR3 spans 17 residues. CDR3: CASSLVNLAGSSTEAFF. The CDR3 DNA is TGCGCCAGCAGCTTGGTAAATCTGGCGGGTTCTAGCACTGAAGCTTTCTTT.

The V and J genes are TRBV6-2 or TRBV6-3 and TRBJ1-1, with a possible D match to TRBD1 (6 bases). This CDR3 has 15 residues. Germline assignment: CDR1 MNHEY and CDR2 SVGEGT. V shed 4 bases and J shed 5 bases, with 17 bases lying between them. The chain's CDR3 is CASSSGGGAGTEAFF. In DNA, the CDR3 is TGTGCCAGCAGTTCAGGAGGGGGGGCAGGAACTGAAGCTTTCTTT.

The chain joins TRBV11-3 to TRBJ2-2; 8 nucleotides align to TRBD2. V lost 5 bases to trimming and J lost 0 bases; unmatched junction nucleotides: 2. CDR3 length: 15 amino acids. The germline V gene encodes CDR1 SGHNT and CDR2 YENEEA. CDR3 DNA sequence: TGTGCCAGCAGCCTCGGGGGGGCGAACACCGGGGAGCTGTTTTTT. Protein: CASSLGGANTGELFF. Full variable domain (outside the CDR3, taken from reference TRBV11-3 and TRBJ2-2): EAGVVQSPRYKIIEKKQPVAFWCNPISGHNTLYWYLQNLGQGPELLIRYENEEAVDDSQLPKDRFSAERLKGVDSTLKIQPAELGDSAVYLCASSLGGANTGELFFGEGSRLTVL.

CDR3 DNA: TGCAGTGCCCAGGGGGCAACTAATGAAAAACTGTTTTTT. It translates to CSAQGATNEKLFF. V is TRBV20-1 and J is TRBJ1-4, with 7 bases lining up with TRBD1. Germline V gives CDR1 DFQATT, CDR2 SNEGSKA (reference sequence). The ends lost 6 bases at V and 0 bases at J; junction bases unmatched: 1. There are 13 residues in the CDR3.

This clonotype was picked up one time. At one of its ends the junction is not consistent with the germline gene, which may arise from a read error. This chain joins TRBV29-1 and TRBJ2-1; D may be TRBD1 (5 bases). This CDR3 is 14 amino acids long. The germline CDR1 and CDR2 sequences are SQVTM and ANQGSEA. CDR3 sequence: CSVPNFGSDNGQFF. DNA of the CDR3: TGCAGCGTTCCTAACTTCGGGTCGGACAATGGGCAGTTCTTC.

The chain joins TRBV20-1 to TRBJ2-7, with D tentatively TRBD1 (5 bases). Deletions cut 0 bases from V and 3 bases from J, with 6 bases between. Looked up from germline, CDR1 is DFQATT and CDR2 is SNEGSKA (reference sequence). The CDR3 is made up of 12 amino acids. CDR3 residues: CSARDQGYEQYF. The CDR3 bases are TGCAGTGCTAGAGATCAGGGCTACGAGCAGTACTTC.

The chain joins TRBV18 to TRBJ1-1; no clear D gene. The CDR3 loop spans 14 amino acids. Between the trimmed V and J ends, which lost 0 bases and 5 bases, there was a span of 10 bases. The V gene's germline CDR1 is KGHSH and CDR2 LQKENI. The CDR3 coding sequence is TGTGCCAGCTCACCACCGATACCCGGGACTGAAGCTTTCTTT. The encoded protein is CASSPPIPGTEAFF.

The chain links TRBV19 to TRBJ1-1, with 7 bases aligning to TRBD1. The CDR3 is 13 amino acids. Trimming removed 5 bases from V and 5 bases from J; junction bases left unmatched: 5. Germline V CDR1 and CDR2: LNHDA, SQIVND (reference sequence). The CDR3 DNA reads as TGTGCCAGTAGTTCGACAGGGCGAACTGAAGCTTTCTTT. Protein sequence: CASSSTGRTEAFF.

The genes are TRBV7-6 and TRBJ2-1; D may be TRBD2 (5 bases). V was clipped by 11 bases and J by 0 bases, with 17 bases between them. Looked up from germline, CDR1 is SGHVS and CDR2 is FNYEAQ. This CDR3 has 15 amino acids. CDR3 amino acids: CAAIGLDFSYNEQFF. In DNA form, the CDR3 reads TGTGCCGCAATAGGACTTGACTTCTCCTACAATGAGCAGTTCTTC. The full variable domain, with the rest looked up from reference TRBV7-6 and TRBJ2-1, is GAGVSQSPRYKVTKRGQDVALRCDPISGHVSLYWYRQALGQGPEFLTYFNYEAQQDKSGLPNDRFSAERPEGSISTLTIQRTEQRDSAMYRCAAIGLDFSYNEQFFGPGTRLTVL.

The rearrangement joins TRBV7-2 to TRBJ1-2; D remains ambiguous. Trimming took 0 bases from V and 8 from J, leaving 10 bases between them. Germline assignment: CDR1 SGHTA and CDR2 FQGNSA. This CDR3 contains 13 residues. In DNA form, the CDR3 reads TGTGCCAGCAGCTTAGCGGGCTCTGGGGGCTACACCTTC. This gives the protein CASSLAGSGGYTF.

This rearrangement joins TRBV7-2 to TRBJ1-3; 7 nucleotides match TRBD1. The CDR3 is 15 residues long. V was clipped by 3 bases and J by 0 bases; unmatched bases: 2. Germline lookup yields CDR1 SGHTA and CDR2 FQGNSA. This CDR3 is CASSLTGLSGNTIYF. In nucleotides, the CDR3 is TGTGCCAGCAGCTTGACAGGGCTCTCTGGAAACACCATATATTTT.

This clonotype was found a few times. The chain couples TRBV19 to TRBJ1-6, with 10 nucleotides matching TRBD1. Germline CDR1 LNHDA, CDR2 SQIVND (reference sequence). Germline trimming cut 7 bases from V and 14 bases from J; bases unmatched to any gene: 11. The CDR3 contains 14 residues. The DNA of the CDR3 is TGTGCCAGTAACGAGGGACAGGGGTTATTCACCCTCCACTTT. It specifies CASNEGQGLFTLHF.

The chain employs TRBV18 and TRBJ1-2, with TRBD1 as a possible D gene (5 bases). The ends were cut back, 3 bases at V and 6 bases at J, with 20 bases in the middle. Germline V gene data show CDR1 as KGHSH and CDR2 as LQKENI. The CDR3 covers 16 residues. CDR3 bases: TGTGCCAGCTCACCCTCCGTCGGCAGGGAGGGAGATGGCTACACCTTC. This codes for CASSPSVGREGDGYTF.

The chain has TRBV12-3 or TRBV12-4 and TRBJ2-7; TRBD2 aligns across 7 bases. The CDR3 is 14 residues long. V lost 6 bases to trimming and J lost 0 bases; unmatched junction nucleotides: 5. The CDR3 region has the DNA TGTGCCAGCAGACCAGCGGGAACCTCCTACGAGCAGTACTTC. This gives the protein CASRPAGTSYEQYF.

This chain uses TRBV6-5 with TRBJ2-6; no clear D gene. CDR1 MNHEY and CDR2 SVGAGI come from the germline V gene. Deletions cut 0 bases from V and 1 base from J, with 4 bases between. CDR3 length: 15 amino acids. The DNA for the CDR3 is TGTGCCAGCAGTTACTCGAGGTCTGGGGCCAACGTCCTGACTTTC. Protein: CASSYSRSGANVLTF.

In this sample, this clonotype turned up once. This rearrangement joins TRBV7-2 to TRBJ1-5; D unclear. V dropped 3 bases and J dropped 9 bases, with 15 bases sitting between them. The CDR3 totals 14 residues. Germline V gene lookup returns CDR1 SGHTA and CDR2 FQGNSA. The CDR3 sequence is CASSFNEGSGPQHF. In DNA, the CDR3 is TGTGCCAGCAGCTTCAATGAGGGCTCTGGGCCCCAGCATTTT.

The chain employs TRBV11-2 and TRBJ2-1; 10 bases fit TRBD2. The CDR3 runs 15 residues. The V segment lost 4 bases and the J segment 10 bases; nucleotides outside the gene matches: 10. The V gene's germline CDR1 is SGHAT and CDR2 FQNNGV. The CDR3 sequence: CASSSTSGMTLEQFF. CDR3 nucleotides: TGTGCCAGCAGCTCTACTAGCGGGATGACTTTGGAGCAGTTCTTC.

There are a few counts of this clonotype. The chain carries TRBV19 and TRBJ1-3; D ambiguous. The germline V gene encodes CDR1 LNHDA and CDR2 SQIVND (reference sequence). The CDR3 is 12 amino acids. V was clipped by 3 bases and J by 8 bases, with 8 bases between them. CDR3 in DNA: TGTGCCAGTAGTATTGGTTCGGACACCATATATTTT. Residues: CASSIGSDTIYF.

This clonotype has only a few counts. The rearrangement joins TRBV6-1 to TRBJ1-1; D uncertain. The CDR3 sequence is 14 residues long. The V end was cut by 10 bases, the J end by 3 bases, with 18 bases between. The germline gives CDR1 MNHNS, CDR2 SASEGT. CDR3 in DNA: TGTGCCATTCAACGGCCCGCGTGGGACACTGAAGCTTTCTTT. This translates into CAIQRPAWDTEAFF.

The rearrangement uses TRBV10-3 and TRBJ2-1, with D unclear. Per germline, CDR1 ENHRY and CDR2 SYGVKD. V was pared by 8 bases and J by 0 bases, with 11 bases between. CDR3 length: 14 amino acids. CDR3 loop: CAIQLSSSYNEQFF. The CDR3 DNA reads TGTGCCATCCAATTATCTAGCTCCTACAATGAGCAGTTCTTC.

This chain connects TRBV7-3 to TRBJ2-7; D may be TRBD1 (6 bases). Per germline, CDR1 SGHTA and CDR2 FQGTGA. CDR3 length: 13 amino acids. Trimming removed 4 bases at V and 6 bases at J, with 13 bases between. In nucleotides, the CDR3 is TGTGCCAGCAGCTCAGCACAGGGATCCGAGCAGTACTTC. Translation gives CASSSAQGSEQYF.

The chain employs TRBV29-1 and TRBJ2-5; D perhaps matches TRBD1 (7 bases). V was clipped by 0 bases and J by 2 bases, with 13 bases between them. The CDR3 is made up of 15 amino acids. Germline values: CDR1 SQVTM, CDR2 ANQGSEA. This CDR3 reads CSVEDFRGEQETQYF. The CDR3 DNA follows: TGCAGCGTTGAAGATTTCAGGGGGGAACAAGAGACCCAGTACTTC.

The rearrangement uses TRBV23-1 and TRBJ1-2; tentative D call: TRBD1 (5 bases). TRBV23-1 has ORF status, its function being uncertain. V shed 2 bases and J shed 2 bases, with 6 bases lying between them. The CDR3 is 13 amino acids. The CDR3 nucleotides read TGCGCCAGCAGTCAACCAGGGAACTATGGCTACACCTTC. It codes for CASSQPGNYGYTF.

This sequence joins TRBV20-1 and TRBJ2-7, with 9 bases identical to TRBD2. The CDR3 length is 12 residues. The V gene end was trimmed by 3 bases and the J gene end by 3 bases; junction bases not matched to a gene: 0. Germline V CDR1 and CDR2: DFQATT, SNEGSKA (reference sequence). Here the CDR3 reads CSASSGGYEQYF. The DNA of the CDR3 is TGCAGTGCTAGTAGCGGGGGCTACGAGCAGTACTTC.